These 13 T cell receptor beta chains were all obtained from the same sample, sequenced in a study of OX40 agonist ivuxolimab in advanced cancers. Sequencing was performed with immunoSEQ multiplex PCR; in TCRdb, only in-frame clones are kept and a portion is missing. The data contain 50,000 to 55,000 clones, nearly 80% of them seen just once; the ten biggest clones take up roughly 3.9%. The sample here was CD4+ or CD8+ T cells sorted from blood, taken in a trial of the OX40 agonist ivuxolimab. All receptors come from an adult with an advanced solid tumor such as melanoma, head and neck, liver or kidney cancer.

The V and J genes are TRBV7-2 and TRBJ1-2; 7 nucleotides agree with TRBD1. The CDR3 totals 14 residues. Trimming cost V 5 bases and J 6 bases; bases outside gene matches: 9. The germline V gene has CDR1 SGHTA and CDR2 FQGNSA. In DNA form, the CDR3 reads TGTGCCAGCAGCGCACAGACAGGGTTTAATGGCTACACCTTC. It encodes CASSAQTGFNGYTF. Full variable domain (rest looked up from reference TRBV7-2 and TRBJ1-2): GAGVSQSPSNKVTEKGKDVELRCDPISGHTALYWYRQSLGQGLEFLIYFQGNSAPDKSGLPSDRFSAERTGGSVSTLTIQRTQQEDSAVYLCASSAQTGFNGYTFGSGTRLTVV.

Concerning this clone: A much larger clonotype is one base distant, so this may be a read error. V is TRBV11-3 and J is TRBJ1-3, with unresolved D. V lost 2 bases to trimming and J lost 3 bases, with 2 bases between them. This CDR3 is built from 12 residues. The germline V gene encodes CDR1 SGHNT and CDR2 YENEEA. CDR3 DNA: TGTGCCAGCAGCTTAAATGGAAACACCATATATTTT. Its translation is CASSLNGNTIYF.

This clone has a single count. The chain couples TRBV18 to TRBJ2-1; D is uncertain. Trimming left V 3 bases short and J 8 bases short, with 8 bases between. The CDR3 is 12 amino acids. The germline CDR1 and CDR2 sequences are KGHSH and LQKENI. The CDR3 region is CASSPLGHEQFF. The CDR3 DNA is TGTGCCAGCTCACCCCTAGGGCATGAGCAGTTCTTC.

The chain links TRBV14 to TRBJ2-7; 9 bases fit TRBD1. The CDR3 sequence is 13 residues long. The germline V gene encodes CDR1 SGHDN and CDR2 FVKESK. Trimming took 4 bases from V and 4 from J; bases not matched to a gene: 2. The CDR3 region is CASSPGQGYEQYF. Written as DNA, the CDR3 is TGTGCCAGCAGCCCGGGACAGGGATACGAGCAGTACTTC.

The CDR3 DNA reads as TGTGCCAGCAGTTTACCTACAGGGAGAGGCTACACCTTC. Its protein product is CASSLPTGRGYTF. The gene calls are TRBV27 and TRBJ1-2, with a tentative D call TRBD1 (6 bases). The CDR3 runs 13 residues. Germline V gene lookup returns CDR1 MNHEY and CDR2 SMNVEV (reference sequence). V was pared by 2 bases and J by 8 bases, with 12 bases between.

This chain connects TRBV5-1 to TRBJ2-6; D is possibly TRBD1 or TRBD2 (5 bases each). Trimming cost V 2 bases and J 2 bases, with 17 bases left between them. The germline V gene has CDR1 SGHRS and CDR2 YFSETQ. The CDR3 spans 18 residues. The CDR3 loop is CASSFSGTTVPGANVLTF. The DNA of the CDR3 is TGCGCCAGCAGCTTCTCCGGGACCACGGTCCCTGGGGCCAACGTCCTGACTTTC.

Turning to this clone: Other nucleotide sequences in the sample specify the same CDR3. The chain uses TRBV11-3 and TRBJ1-1; a weak D match, TRBD1 (5 bases). Deletions cut 1 base from V and 8 bases from J, with 8 bases between. The CDR3 spans 12 residues. Germline V CDR1 and CDR2: SGHNT, YENEEA. CDR3 DNA: TGTGCCAGCAGCTTAGGTTCAGGGGAAGCTTTCTTT. Protein: CASSLGSGEAFF.

This chain links TRBV7-9 with TRBJ2-7; 7 bases match TRBD1. The CDR3 totals 12 residues. Germline V lookup: CDR1 SEHNR, CDR2 FQNEAQ (reference sequence). The ends lost 2 bases at V and 6 bases at J; junction bases unmatched: 1. CDR3 amino acids: CASSLRQGEQYF. The DNA of the CDR3 is TGTGCCAGCAGCTTAAGACAGGGCGAGCAGTACTTC.

The chain employs TRBV11-2 and TRBJ2-1; no definite D call. Germline CDR1 reads SGHAT; CDR2 reads FQNNGV. V was clipped by 3 bases and J by 0 bases, with 15 bases between them. The CDR3 loop spans 17 amino acids. CDR3 sequence (DNA): TGTGCCAGCAGCTTCGCGACCGTCTGGGGCTCCTACAATGAGCAGTTCTTC. Its protein product is CASSFATVWGSYNEQFF. The variable domain in full, with the rest retrieved from reference TRBV11-2 and TRBJ2-1, is EAGVAQSPRYKIIEKRQSVAFWCNPISGHATLYWYQQILGQGPKLLIQFQNNGVVDDSQLPKDRFSAERLKGVDSTLKIQPAKLEDSAVYLCASSFATVWGSYNEQFFGPGTRLTVL.

The chain links TRBV18 to TRBJ2-3, with 7 bases matching TRBD2. Germline CDR1 is KGHSH and CDR2 is LQKENI. The V and J ends lost 8 bases and 0 bases, in that order; junction bases with no gene match: 5. The CDR3 covers 14 residues. The CDR3 DNA sequence: TGTGCCAGCCGACGGGACTACAGCACAGATACGCAGTATTTT. Translated, it gives CASRRDYSTDTQYF.

This clone was recorded only once. The chain links TRBV2 to TRBJ1-2, with D possibly being TRBD1 (6 bases). CDR1 is SNHLY and CDR2 is FYNNEI in the germline V gene. This CDR3 is built from 13 residues. V lost 6 bases and J lost 2, with 10 bases in between. This chain's CDR3 is CASRGGQNYGYTF. CDR3 sequence (DNA): TGTGCCAGCAGGGGCGGACAGAACTATGGCTACACCTTC.

This clone has a handful of counts. The V and J genes are TRBV18 and TRBJ2-3, with 7 positions matching TRBD2. The V and J ends lost 0 bases and 2 bases, in that order; junction bases with no gene match: 5. Germline loops: CDR1 KGHSH, CDR2 LQKENI. The CDR3 has 16 residues. The CDR3: CASSPPGGRVTDTQYF. The CDR3 DNA is TGTGCCAGCTCACCACCGGGCGGGAGAGTCACAGATACGCAGTATTTT.

The chain employs TRBV18 and TRBJ2-2; D assignment may be TRBD1 or TRBD2 (5 bases each). The germline V and J ends were trimmed by 3 bases and 2 bases, with 10 bases remaining between them. The CDR3 length is 15 residues. Looked up from germline, CDR1 is KGHSH and CDR2 is LQKENI. This CDR3 is CASSPPGPNTGELFF. For the CDR3, the DNA is TGTGCCAGCTCACCTCCGGGACCTAACACCGGGGAGCTGTTTTTT.